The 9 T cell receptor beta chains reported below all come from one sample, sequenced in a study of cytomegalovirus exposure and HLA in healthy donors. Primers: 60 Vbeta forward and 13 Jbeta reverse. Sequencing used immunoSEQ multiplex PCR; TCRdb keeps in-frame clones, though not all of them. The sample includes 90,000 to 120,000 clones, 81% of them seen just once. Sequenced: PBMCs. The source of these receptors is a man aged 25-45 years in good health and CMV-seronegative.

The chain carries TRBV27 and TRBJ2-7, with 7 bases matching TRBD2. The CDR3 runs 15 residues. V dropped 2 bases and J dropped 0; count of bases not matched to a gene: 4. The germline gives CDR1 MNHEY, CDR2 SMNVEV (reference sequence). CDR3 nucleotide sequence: TGTGCCAGCAGTTTAAAGGCTAGCGGCTCCTACGAGCAGTACTTC. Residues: CASSLKASGSYEQYF.

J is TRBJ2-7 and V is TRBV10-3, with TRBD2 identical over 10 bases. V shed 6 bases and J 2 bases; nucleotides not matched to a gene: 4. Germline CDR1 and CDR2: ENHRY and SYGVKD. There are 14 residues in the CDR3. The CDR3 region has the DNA TGTGCCATCAGACCTAGCGGGGGTGCCTACGAGCAGTACTTC. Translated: CAIRPSGGAYEQYF.

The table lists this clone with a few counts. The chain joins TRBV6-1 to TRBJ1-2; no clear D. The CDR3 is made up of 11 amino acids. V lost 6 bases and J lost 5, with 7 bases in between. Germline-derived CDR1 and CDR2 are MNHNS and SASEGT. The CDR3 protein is CASSPMYGYTF. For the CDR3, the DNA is TGTGCCAGCAGCCCTATGTATGGCTACACCTTC.

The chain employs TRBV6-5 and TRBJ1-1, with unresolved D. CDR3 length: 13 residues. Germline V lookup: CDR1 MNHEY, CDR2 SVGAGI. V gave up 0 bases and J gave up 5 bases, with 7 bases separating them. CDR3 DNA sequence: TGTGCCAGCAGTTACTCACGCGCGACTGAAGCTTTCTTT. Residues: CASSYSRATEAFF.

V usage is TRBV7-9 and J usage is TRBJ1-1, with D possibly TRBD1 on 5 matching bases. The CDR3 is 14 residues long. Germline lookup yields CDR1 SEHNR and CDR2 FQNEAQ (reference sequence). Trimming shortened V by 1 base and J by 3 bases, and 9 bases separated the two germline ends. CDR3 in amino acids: CASSLVRDDTEAFF. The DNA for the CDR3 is TGTGCCAGCAGCTTAGTCAGGGATGACACTGAAGCTTTCTTT.

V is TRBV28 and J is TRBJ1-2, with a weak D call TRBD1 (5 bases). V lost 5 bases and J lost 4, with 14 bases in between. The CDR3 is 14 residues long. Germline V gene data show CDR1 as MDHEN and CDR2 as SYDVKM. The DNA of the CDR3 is TGTGCCAGCAGTCTACGGGACTCCTTCTATGGCTACACCTTC. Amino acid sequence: CASSLRDSFYGYTF.

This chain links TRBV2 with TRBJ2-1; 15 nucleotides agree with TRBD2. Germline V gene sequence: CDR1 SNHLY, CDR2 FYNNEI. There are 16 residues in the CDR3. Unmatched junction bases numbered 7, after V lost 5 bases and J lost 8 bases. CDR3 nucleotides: TGTGCCAGCAGTCCCGGACTAGCGGGGGGGCTCGATGAGCAGTTCTTC. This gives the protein CASSPGLAGGLDEQFF.

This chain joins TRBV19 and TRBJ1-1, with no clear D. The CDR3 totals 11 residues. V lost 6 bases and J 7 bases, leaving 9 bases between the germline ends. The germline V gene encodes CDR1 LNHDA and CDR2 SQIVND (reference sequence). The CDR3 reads CASSSLVEAFF. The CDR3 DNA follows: TGTGCCAGTAGCTCCCTAGTTGAAGCTTTCTTT.

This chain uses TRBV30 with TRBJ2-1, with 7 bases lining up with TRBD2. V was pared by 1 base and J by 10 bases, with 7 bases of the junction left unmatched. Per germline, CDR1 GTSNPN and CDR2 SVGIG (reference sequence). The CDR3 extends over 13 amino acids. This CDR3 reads CAWSDRIGGEQFF. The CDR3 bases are TGTGCCTGGAGTGACCGGATCGGGGGGGAGCAGTTCTTC.